This TCR beta chain comes out of a study of control samples from healthy donors and cancer patients. The method was immunoSEQ multiplex PCR; TCRdb's version includes in-frame clones alone and lacks a portion of them. The sample yields about 190,000 clones, roughly nine tenths seen once. V shed 6 bases and J 11 bases; nucleotides not matched to a gene: 10. The CDR3 consists of 15 residues. Looked up from germline, CDR1 is SNHLY and CDR2 is FYNNEI. The TCR sequence derives from a man between 25 and 39 years old in good health. The chain links TRBV2 to TRBJ1-4; 12 bases are a match to TRBD1. The sample taken for sequencing was blood. The CDR3 bases are TGTGCCAGCAGGGGCGGGACAGGGGGCGCGTTTAAACTGTTTTTT. The encoded protein is CASRGGTGGAFKLFF.